The table lists the clone carrying this T cell receptor (beta chain) with a few counts. What it binds is unknown. This sample's TCRbeta library carried unique molecular identifier barcodes. TCRdb fed the PCR reads into MiXCR, producing one record per CDR3 protein. Altogether almost 250,000 distinct CDR3 sequences are present, about 23% being singletons, with the ten largest covering roughly 2.6%. The data are from a study of T-cell reconstitution after alpha-beta-depleted transplantation in children. General study points: One year post-transplant, T-cell counts and diversity were largely derived from T cells produced anew. In patients about two months after transplant, alpha-beta T cells reportedly arose from several hundred expanded graft clones. Surviving recipient T cells and thymic progenitors underlay high day-60 TCRbeta diversity in some patients.

The CDR3 is 15 amino acids. Germline V lookup: CDR1 SGHVS, CDR2 FQNEAQ. V was trimmed by 3 bases and J by 2 bases, leaving 13 bases between them. The sequence was collected from a girl aged 2 to 9 with Fanconi anemia, due to receive a stem cell transplant. The sequenced sample was PBMCs, obtained before TCRalphabeta/CD19-depleted stem cell transplant. V is TRBV7-8 and J is TRBJ1-2, with D possibly TRBD1 on 6 matching bases. CDR3 sequence reads: CASSFGLQGNYGYTF. CDR3 sequence (DNA): TGTGCCAGCAGCTTTGGTCTACAGGGCAACTATGGCTACACCTTC.